This TCR beta chain is from a study of T cells after yellow fever vaccination. There are many counts of this clonotype. From the 5' RACE reads, TCRdb called clonotypes with MiXCR, one entry per CDR3 protein. The data show roughly 250,000 distinct CDR3 sequences, 13% seen once. Germline CDR1 reads DFQATT; CDR2 reads SNEGSKA (reference sequence). With V trimmed by 0 bases and J by 4 bases, 5 bases remained unmatched. There are 15 residues in the CDR3. Sample: CD4+ T cells sorted from PBMCs, taken 45 days after the yellow fever booster vaccination. The receptor comes from a man aged 25 to 40 who received the YFV17D yellow fever vaccine. The chain employs TRBV20-1 and TRBJ2-7; 11 bases map to TRBD2. CDR3 in DNA: TGCAGTGCTAGAGATCTTAGGACTAGCGGGTACGAGCAGTACTTC. Its protein is CSARDLRTSGYEQYF.